This is a list of T cell receptor beta chains from one sample in a study of blood T cell repertoires in COVID-19. The assay was immunoSEQ multiplex PCR, and TCRdb's table has in-frame clones only and misses some. The repertoire holds 50,000 to 75,000 clones, about 75% seen once, with about 50% in the top ten. What was sequenced was peripheral blood. These TCRs come from a woman aged 80 or over with acute or convalescent COVID-19. Both conserved end residues are part of each CDR3. The D gene is left open where the match is weak. Some rows have no size entry. The others give once, few or many, or a class for an expanded clone.

clone size: few; V gene: TRBV7-9; D gene: -; J gene: TRBJ2-1; CDR3 protein: CASSDLGDYNEQFF; CDR3 DNA: TGTGCCAGCAGCGACTTAGGGGACTACAATGAGCAGTTCTTC
clone size: few; V gene: TRBV19; D gene: -; J gene: TRBJ2-7; CDR3 protein: CASSIDRSTTYEQYF; CDR3 DNA: TGTGCCAGTAGTATAGATCGAAGCACCACCTACGAGCAGTACTTC
clone size: -; V gene: TRBV18; D gene: TRBD2; J gene: TRBJ2-1; CDR3 protein: CASSPAGEPFF; CDR3 DNA: TGTGCCAGCTCTCCAGCGGGAGAACCGTTCTTC
clone size: once; V gene: TRBV7-8; D gene: -; J gene: TRBJ2-1; CDR3 protein: CASSFTGQTLNEQFF; CDR3 DNA: TGTGCCAGCAGCTTTACCGGACAGACTCTCAATGAGCAGTTCTTC
clone size: -; V gene: TRBV18; D gene: TRBD2; J gene: TRBJ2-3; CDR3 protein: CASSPRAAGGTDTQYF; CDR3 DNA: TGTGCCAGCTCACCACGGGCAGCGGGGGGCACAGATACGCAGTATTTT
clone size: -; V gene: TRBV4-1; D gene: -; J gene: TRBJ2-1; CDR3 protein: CASSSATHGRGEQFF; CDR3 DNA: TGCGCCAGCAGCTCCGCCACCCACGGGCGGGGTGAGCAGTTCTTC
clone size: -; V gene: TRBV28; D gene: TRBD2; J gene: TRBJ2-5; CDR3 protein: CASRTLAGTQETQYF; CDR3 DNA: TGTGCCAGCAGAACACTAGCGGGGACACAAGAGACCCAGTACTTC
clone size: -; V gene: TRBV7-9; D gene: TRBD1; J gene: TRBJ1-1; CDR3 protein: CASTDSGTGGAAEAFF; CDR3 DNA: TGTGCCAGCACCGACTCCGGGACAGGGGGCGCGGCTGAAGCTTTCTTT
clone size: -; V gene: TRBV5-4; D gene: TRBD2; J gene: TRBJ2-5; CDR3 protein: CASSFNSGRALETQYF; CDR3 DNA: TGTGCCAGCAGCTTTAATAGCGGGAGGGCCTTAGAGACCCAGTACTTC
clone size: -; V gene: TRBV5-6; D gene: -; J gene: TRBJ2-1; CDR3 protein: CASSWAGLSYNEQFF; CDR3 DNA: TGTGCCAGCAGCTGGGCGGGCCTCTCCTACAATGAGCAGTTCTTC
clone size: -; V gene: TRBV7-2; D gene: TRBD1; J gene: TRBJ1-3; CDR3 protein: CASSPRQGTGNTIYF; CDR3 DNA: TGTGCCAGCAGCCCCCGACAGGGAACTGGAAACACCATATATTTT
clone size: -; V gene: TRBV5-5; D gene: TRBD2; J gene: TRBJ2-1; CDR3 protein: CASSSGLGPYNEQFF; CDR3 DNA: TGTGCCAGCAGTTCTGGACTAGGGCCCTACAATGAGCAGTTCTTC
clone size: -; V gene: TRBV19; D gene: TRBD1; J gene: TRBJ1-1; CDR3 protein: CASRQGYTEAFF; CDR3 DNA: TGTGCCAGTCGACAGGGGTACACTGAAGCTTTCTTT
clone size: -; V gene: TRBV30; D gene: TRBD2; J gene: TRBJ2-7; CDR3 protein: CAWSLSPRRREFRSPYEQYF; CDR3 DNA: TGTGCCTGGAGTTTATCGCCGAGACGGCGGGAGTTTAGAAGTCCCTACGAGCAGTACTTC
clone size: -; V gene: TRBV19; D gene: -; J gene: TRBJ1-5; CDR3 protein: CASSISRGGQPQHF; CDR3 DNA: TGTGCCAGTAGTATAAGCAGGGGTGGACAGCCCCAGCATTTT
clone size: -; V gene: TRBV28; D gene: -; J gene: TRBJ1-1; CDR3 protein: CASGLGGAGEGEAFF; CDR3 DNA: TGTGCCAGCGGATTGGGGGGGGCGGGGGAAGGTGAAGCTTTCTTT
clone size: -; V gene: TRBV7-8; D gene: TRBD1; J gene: TRBJ2-2; CDR3 protein: CASSSRQGLGTGELFF; CDR3 DNA: TGTGCCAGCAGCTCCCGACAGGGATTGGGGACCGGGGAGCTGTTTTTT
clone size: -; V gene: TRBV24-1; D gene: TRBD2; J gene: TRBJ2-5; CDR3 protein: CATSDPGTSGRAQETQYF; CDR3 DNA: TGTGCCACCAGTGATCCCGGGACTAGCGGGAGAGCTCAAGAGACCCAGTACTTC
clone size: -; V gene: TRBV4-2; D gene: TRBD2; J gene: TRBJ2-7; CDR3 protein: CASSPQALAGTYEQYF; CDR3 DNA: TGTGCCAGCAGCCCACAAGCACTAGCGGGGACCTACGAGCAGTACTTC
clone size: -; V gene: TRBV5-4; D gene: TRBD2; J gene: TRBJ2-1; CDR3 protein: CASSHFVSLEREGLNEQFF; CDR3 DNA: TGTGCCAGCAGCCATTTCGTTAGTCTTGAGCGGGAGGGCCTAAATGAGCAGTTCTTC
clone size: -; V gene: TRBV7-8; D gene: TRBD1; J gene: TRBJ1-1; CDR3 protein: CASSSDRATEAFF; CDR3 DNA: TGTGCCAGCAGCTCGGACAGGGCCACTGAAGCTTTCTTT
clone size: few; V gene: TRBV18; D gene: TRBD2; J gene: TRBJ2-2; CDR3 protein: CASSPPTSGSSGELFF; CDR3 DNA: TGTGCCAGCTCACCACCGACTAGCGGGTCTTCCGGGGAGCTGTTTTTT
clone size: -; V gene: TRBV4-3; D gene: -; J gene: TRBJ1-1; CDR3 protein: CASSATMNTEAFF; CDR3 DNA: TGCGCCAGCAGCGCCACAATGAACACTGAAGCTTTCTTT
clone size: -; V gene: TRBV6-4; D gene: TRBD1; J gene: TRBJ2-2; CDR3 protein: CASSASGTANTGELFF; CDR3 DNA: TGTGCCAGCAGTGCGTCCGGGACAGCGAACACCGGGGAGCTGTTTTTT
clone size: -; V gene: TRBV2; D gene: -; J gene: TRBJ1-1; CDR3 protein: CASSVQANTEAFF; CDR3 DNA: TGTGCCAGCAGTGTACAGGCGAACACTGAAGCTTTCTTT
clone size: few; V gene: TRBV5-4; D gene: -; J gene: TRBJ1-1; CDR3 protein: CASTGDLGTEAFF; CDR3 DNA: TGTGCCAGCACGGGAGATTTGGGCACTGAAGCTTTCTTT
clone size: -; V gene: TRBV27; D gene: -; J gene: TRBJ1-6; CDR3 protein: CASSFDAGGGGPLWTLHF; CDR3 DNA: TGTGCCAGCAGTTTCGACGCTGGGGGGGGCGGGCCGTTGTGGACCCTCCACTTT
clone size: -; V gene: TRBV30; D gene: TRBD2; J gene: TRBJ2-1; CDR3 protein: CAWTSGEGSSYNEQFF; CDR3 DNA: TGTGCCTGGACTTCGGGGGAGGGGAGCTCCTACAATGAGCAGTTCTTC
clone size: -; V gene: TRBV7-2; D gene: TRBD1; J gene: TRBJ2-3; CDR3 protein: CASSLGGQGRDTQYF; CDR3 DNA: TGTGCCAGCAGCTTAGGGGGACAGGGTCGAGATACGCAGTATTTT
clone size: -; V gene: TRBV5-1; D gene: TRBD1; J gene: TRBJ1-3; CDR3 protein: CASSLAGRGLNTIYF; CDR3 DNA: TGCGCCAGCAGCTTGGCCGGCAGGGGGTTAAACACCATATATTTT
clone size: -; V gene: TRBV28; D gene: TRBD1; J gene: TRBJ2-7; CDR3 protein: CASTSPGTGNYEQYF; CDR3 DNA: TGTGCCAGCACCTCTCCCGGGACAGGGAACTACGAGCAGTACTTC
clone size: -; V gene: TRBV5-1; D gene: -; J gene: TRBJ2-7; CDR3 protein: CASSLVGFYEQYF; CDR3 DNA: TGCGCCAGCAGCTTGGTGGGCTTCTACGAGCAGTACTTC
clone size: -; V gene: TRBV19; D gene: TRBD1; J gene: TRBJ2-1; CDR3 protein: CASSTGQGGSPDEQFF; CDR3 DNA: TGTGCCAGTAGTACAGGACAGGGGGGGAGTCCCGATGAGCAGTTCTTC
clone size: -; V gene: TRBV10-2; D gene: TRBD2; J gene: TRBJ2-3; CDR3 protein: CASRDSGGNTDTQYF; CDR3 DNA: TGCGCCAGCCGTGATAGCGGGGGGAACACAGATACGCAGTATTTT
clone size: -; V gene: TRBV3-1/TRBV3-2; D gene: TRBD2; J gene: TRBJ2-7; CDR3 protein: CASSQDLGGLAGDEQYF; CDR3 DNA: TGTGCCAGCAGCCAAGATTTGGGTGGACTAGCGGGAGATGAGCAGTACTTC
clone size: few; V gene: TRBV9; D gene: -; J gene: TRBJ1-4; CDR3 protein: CASSPRRRNDEKLFF; CDR3 DNA: TGTGCCAGCAGCCCCAGACGGCGGAATGACGAAAAACTGTTTTTT
clone size: -; V gene: TRBV6-1; D gene: -; J gene: TRBJ1-3; CDR3 protein: CASSEYSGNTIYF; CDR3 DNA: TGTGCCAGCAGTGAGTACTCTGGAAACACCATATATTTT
clone size: -; V gene: TRBV12-3/TRBV12-4; D gene: -; J gene: TRBJ2-3; CDR3 protein: CASRTSTDTQYF; CDR3 DNA: TGTGCCAGCAGAACTAGCACAGATACGCAGTATTTT
clone size: once; V gene: TRBV28; D gene: TRBD2; J gene: TRBJ2-2; CDR3 protein: CASSNGGSRNTGELFF; CDR3 DNA: TGTGCCAGCAGCAACGGGGGGAGTCGGAACACCGGGGAGCTGTTTTTT
clone size: -; V gene: TRBV3-1/TRBV3-2; D gene: -; J gene: TRBJ2-1; CDR3 protein: CASSLLLGFYNEQFF; CDR3 DNA: TGTGCCAGCAGCCTACTACTTGGGTTTTACAATGAGCAGTTCTTC
clone size: -; V gene: TRBV27; D gene: -; J gene: TRBJ1-2; CDR3 protein: CASSLSLAPGGHGYTF; CDR3 DNA: TGTGCCAGCAGTTTATCATTGGCCCCAGGAGGGCATGGCTACACCTTC
clone size: -; V gene: TRBV14; D gene: -; J gene: TRBJ2-7; CDR3 protein: CASSQGPSYEQYF; CDR3 DNA: TGTGCCAGCAGCCAGGGCCCCTCCTACGAGCAGTACTTC
clone size: -; V gene: TRBV28; D gene: TRBD1; J gene: TRBJ1-2; CDR3 protein: CASSSPHGTGPLSGYTF; CDR3 DNA: TGTGCCAGCAGTTCACCTCACGGGACAGGCCCCCTGTCTGGCTACACCTTC
clone size: -; V gene: TRBV7-8; D gene: -; J gene: TRBJ1-1; CDR3 protein: CASSLRVGNTEAFF; CDR3 DNA: TGTGCCAGCAGCCTGCGGGTGGGGAACACTGAAGCTTTCTTT
clone size: -; V gene: TRBV5-6; D gene: TRBD1; J gene: TRBJ2-5; CDR3 protein: CASSYRTGERETQYF; CDR3 DNA: TGTGCCAGCAGCTACCGGACAGGGGAGCGAGAGACCCAGTACTTC
clone size: -; V gene: TRBV28; D gene: -; J gene: TRBJ1-6; CDR3 protein: CASRPQLNSPLHF; CDR3 DNA: TGTGCCAGCAGGCCCCAACTTAATTCACCCCTCCACTTT
clone size: -; V gene: TRBV18; D gene: -; J gene: TRBJ1-2; CDR3 protein: CASSPGQTGGYTF; CDR3 DNA: TGTGCCAGCTCACCCGGACAAACGGGCGGCTACACCTTC
clone size: -; V gene: TRBV5-1; D gene: -; J gene: TRBJ1-6; CDR3 protein: CASSPTGYNSPLHF; CDR3 DNA: TGCGCCAGCAGCCCGACAGGCTATAATTCACCCCTCCACTTT
clone size: -; V gene: TRBV5-1; D gene: -; J gene: TRBJ2-7; CDR3 protein: CASRRDSSSYEQYF; CDR3 DNA: TGCGCCAGCAGGCGGGACAGCTCTTCTTACGAGCAGTACTTC
clone size: -; V gene: TRBV19; D gene: -; J gene: TRBJ1-1; CDR3 protein: CASSMGRRDWNTEAFF; CDR3 DNA: TGTGCCAGTAGTATGGGGAGGAGAGATTGGAACACTGAAGCTTTCTTT
clone size: -; V gene: TRBV9; D gene: TRBD2; J gene: TRBJ2-5; CDR3 protein: CASSVGAFSGIPTRETQYF; CDR3 DNA: TGTGCCAGCAGCGTAGGCGCGTTTAGCGGGATACCCACCCGAGAGACCCAGTACTTC
clone size: -; V gene: TRBV7-9; D gene: -; J gene: TRBJ1-2; CDR3 protein: CASSPTGGRERGYTF; CDR3 DNA: TGTGCCAGCAGCCCCACGGGGGGCAGGGAGCGTGGCTACACCTTC
clone size: once; V gene: TRBV6-1; D gene: TRBD2; J gene: TRBJ2-1; CDR3 protein: CASSVYPPGRGGDRYNEQFF; CDR3 DNA: TGTGCCAGCAGTGTTTACCCCCCGGGACGTGGGGGGGATCGCTACAATGAGCAGTTCTTC
clone size: -; V gene: TRBV6-5; D gene: TRBD1; J gene: TRBJ1-2; CDR3 protein: CASTRQGASYGYTF; CDR3 DNA: TGTGCCAGCACAAGACAGGGGGCGAGCTATGGCTACACCTTC
clone size: -; V gene: TRBV18; D gene: -; J gene: TRBJ2-7; CDR3 protein: CASSPSVGSSYEQYF; CDR3 DNA: TGTGCCAGCTCACCATCGGTGGGGAGCTCCTACGAGCAGTACTTC
clone size: -; V gene: TRBV28; D gene: TRBD2; J gene: TRBJ2-7; CDR3 protein: CASNGLADYEQYF; CDR3 DNA: TGTGCCAGCAATGGACTAGCGGACTACGAGCAGTACTTC
clone size: -; V gene: TRBV27; D gene: -; J gene: TRBJ2-7; CDR3 protein: CASFSGASYEQYF; CDR3 DNA: TGTGCCAGTTTTAGCGGTGCCTCCTACGAGCAGTACTTC